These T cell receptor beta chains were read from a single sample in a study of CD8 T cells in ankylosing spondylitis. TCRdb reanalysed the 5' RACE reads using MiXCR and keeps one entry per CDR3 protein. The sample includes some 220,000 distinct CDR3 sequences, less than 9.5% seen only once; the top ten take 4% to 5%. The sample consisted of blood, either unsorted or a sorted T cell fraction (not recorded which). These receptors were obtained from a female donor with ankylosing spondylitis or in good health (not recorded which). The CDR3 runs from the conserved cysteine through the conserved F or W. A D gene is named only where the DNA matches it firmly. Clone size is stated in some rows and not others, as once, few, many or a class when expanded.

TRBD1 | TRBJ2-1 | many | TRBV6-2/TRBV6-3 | CASSYSTGGSRRSYNEQFF | TGTGCCAGCAGTTACTCGACAGGGGGCTCGAGACGCTCCTACAATGAGCAGTTCTTC
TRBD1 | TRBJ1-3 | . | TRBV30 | CARGQGQGGNTIYF | TGTGCCCGCGGACAGGGGCAAGGTGGAAACACCATATATTTT
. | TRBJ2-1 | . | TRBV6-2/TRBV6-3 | CATGDSFDEQFF | TGTGCCACCGGAGATAGTTTCGATGAGCAGTTCTTC
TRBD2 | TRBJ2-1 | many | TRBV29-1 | CSVSGLAGPNEQFF | TGCAGCGTCTCGGGACTAGCGGGACCCAATGAGCAGTTCTTC
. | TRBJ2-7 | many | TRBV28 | CATRGSYEQYF | TGTGCCACGCGGGGATCCTACGAGCAGTACTTC
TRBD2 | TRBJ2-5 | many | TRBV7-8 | CASSFSGRPHLETQYF | TGTGCCAGCAGCTTTAGCGGGAGGCCCCACCTGGAGACCCAGTACTTC
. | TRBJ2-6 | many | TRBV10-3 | CAISESLGGSGANVLTF | TGTGCCATCAGTGAGTCGCTCGGAGGCTCTGGGGCCAACGTCCTGACTTTC
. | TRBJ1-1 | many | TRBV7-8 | CASSALIVGAFF | TGTGCCAGCAGCGCCCTTATAGTGGGAGCTTTCTTT
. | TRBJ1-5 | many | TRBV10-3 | CAIKRGGDNQPQHF | TGTGCCATCAAACGTGGGGGAGATAATCAGCCCCAGCATTTT
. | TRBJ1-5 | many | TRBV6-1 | CASSKTRGNQPQHF | TGTGCCAGCAGTAAAACACGGGGGAATCAGCCCCAGCATTTT
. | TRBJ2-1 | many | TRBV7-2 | CASSPLQGEQFF | TGTGCCAGCAGCCCCCTCCAAGGTGAGCAGTTCTTC
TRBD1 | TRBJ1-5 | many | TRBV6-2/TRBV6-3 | CASSLDRGPNQPQHF | TGTGCCAGCAGTCTCGACAGGGGCCCCAATCAGCCCCAGCATTTT
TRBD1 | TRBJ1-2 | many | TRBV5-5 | CASSLGGTDSNYGYTF | TGTGCCAGCAGCCTTGGGGGGACAGACTCTAACTATGGCTACACCTTC
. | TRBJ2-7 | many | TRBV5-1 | CASKGDSYEQYF | TGCGCCAGCAAGGGCGACTCCTACGAGCAGTACTTC